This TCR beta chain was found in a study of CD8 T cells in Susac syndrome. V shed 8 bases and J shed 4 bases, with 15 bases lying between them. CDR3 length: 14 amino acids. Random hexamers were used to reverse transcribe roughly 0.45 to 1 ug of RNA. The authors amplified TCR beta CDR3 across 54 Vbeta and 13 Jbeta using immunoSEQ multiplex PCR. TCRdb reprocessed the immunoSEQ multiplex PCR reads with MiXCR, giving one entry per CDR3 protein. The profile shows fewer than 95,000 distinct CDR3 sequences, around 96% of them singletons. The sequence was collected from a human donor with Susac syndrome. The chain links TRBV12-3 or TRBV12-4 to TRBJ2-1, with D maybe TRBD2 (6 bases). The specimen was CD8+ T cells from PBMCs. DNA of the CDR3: TGTGCCAGCGGAATAGCGGCGGCGTACAATGAGCAGTTCTTC. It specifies CASGIAAAYNEQFF.